This TCR beta chain was sequenced for a study of tumor T cells in aggressive B-cell lymphoma. Only in-frame clones appear in the TCRdb table, and some are missing; sequencing was by immunoSEQ multiplex PCR. The table has around 4,000 clones, around 94% seen once; the top ten hold 2% to 2.5%. The sample was tumor tissue. The source is an adult with diffuse large B cell lymphoma.

The CDR3 reads CASSFPGTGRMTEAFF. The CDR3, as DNA: TGTGCCAGCAGTTTCCCGGGGACAGGGAGAATGACTGAAGCTTTCTTT. J is TRBJ1-1 and V is TRBV28, with 9 bases lining up with TRBD1. V lost 3 bases to trimming and J lost 5 bases; unmatched junction nucleotides: 10. The CDR3 sequence is 16 residues long. In germline, CDR1 is MDHEN, CDR2 SYDVKM.